This record covers a single T cell receptor (beta chain). Its antigen is unidentified. Each sorted subset replicate got 200 ng genomic DNA, roughly 27,000 genomes. The protocol was immunoSEQ multiplex PCR, while the TCRdb copy is restricted to in-frame clones and leaves out a portion. The table lists about 1,900,000 clones, approximately 94% of them singletons, with less than 1.5% in the top ten. This specimen belongs to a study of shared clonotypes between healthy human individuals. CD45RO negativity and positive selection for CCR7 defined naive CD8 cells, a population that excluded terminally differentiated effector memory CD45RA+ cells. Study donors comprised healthy, HIV-negative adults devoid of recent acute infection or vaccination. Findings of the study overall: The sharing of about 5% of naive CD4 clonotypes was seen across a handful of donors. Clonotype sharing among the donors was expected to vary with sequencing depth.

CDR3 length: 17 amino acids. With V trimmed by 3 bases and J by 7 bases, 15 bases remained unmatched. Germline CDR1 and CDR2: SGHRS and YFSETQ. Sequenced sample: naive CD8+ T cells sorted from blood. V is TRBV5-1 and J is TRBJ2-2; 7 bases are a match to TRBD1. The receptor's source is a man younger than 30 in good health. The CDR3 loop reads CASSSQPVGGMHGELFF. For the CDR3, the DNA is TGCGCCAGCAGCTCCCAACCGGTAGGGGGCATGCACGGGGAGCTGTTTTTT.